The rows below give T cell receptor beta chains drawn from one sample of a study of blood T cell repertoires in COVID-19. Clones were sequenced by immunoSEQ multiplex PCR, and TCRdb holds only the in-frame ones, with some missing. The data contain about 220,000 clones, approximately 81% of them singletons. Sequencing used peripheral blood. The receptors derive from an elderly woman with acute or convalescent COVID-19. The CDR3 runs from the conserved cysteine through the conserved F or W. The D gene is left open where the match is weak. A clone size is listed for some rows: how often the clone was seen (once, few, many), or a class if it is expanded.

TRBD1 | TRBJ1-4 | NA | TRBV27 | TGTGCCAGCAGTTTCCTCCGGGACAGGAATGAAAAACTGTTTTTT | CASSFLRDRNEKLFF
NA | TRBJ2-1 | NA | TRBV5-1 | TGCGCCAGCAGCCCAGGAAACGGGGAAGCCTACAATGAGCAGTTCTTC | CASSPGNGEAYNEQFF
NA | TRBJ1-6 | NA | TRBV14 | TGTGCCAGCAGCCATAAGAGGGCACCCCTCCACTTT | CASSHKRAPLHF
TRBD2 | TRBJ2-7 | few | TRBV7-9 | TGTGCCAGCAGCCGATGGGGGGGTGAGAACGAGCAGTACTTC | CASSRWGGENEQYF
TRBD1 | TRBJ1-1 | NA | TRBV27 | TGTGCCAGCAGTTTATGGGACAGCACTGAAGCTTTCTTT | CASSLWDSTEAFF
TRBD2 | TRBJ2-7 | NA | TRBV5-1 | TGCGCCAGCAGCTTGGCAGAGTGGGGGGGCGAGCAGTACTTC | CASSLAEWGGEQYF
TRBD2 | TRBJ2-2 | NA | TRBV7-2 | TGTGCCAGCAGCTTAAGTGGGACTAGCGTCGCCGGGGAGCTGTTTTTT | CASSLSGTSVAGELFF
NA | TRBJ2-7 | NA | TRBV7-9 | TGTGCCAGCAGCTCAGGACAGATCTACGAGCAGTACTTC | CASSSGQIYEQYF
NA | TRBJ1-1 | NA | TRBV18 | TGTGCCAGCTCACCCATGGAGGACACTGAAGCTTTCTTT | CASSPMEDTEAFF
TRBD2 | TRBJ2-7 | NA | TRBV28 | TGTGCCATCATTAGCGGGGGGCCTCTCTACGAGCAGTACTTC | CAIISGGPLYEQYF
TRBD1 | TRBJ2-7 | NA | TRBV3-1/TRBV3-2 | TGTGCCAGCAGGGGGACAGGTTACTACGAGCAGTACTTC | CASRGTGYYEQYF
NA | TRBJ1-1 | NA | TRBV6-5 | TGTGCCAGCAGTTACTCACCAGGGGACACTGAAGCTTTCTTT | CASSYSPGDTEAFF
NA | TRBJ2-2 | NA | TRBV2 | TGTGCCAGCAGCTTAACGGGACTTGGAACCGGGGAGCTGTTTTTT | CASSLTGLGTGELFF
NA | TRBJ1-5 | few | TRBV7-6 | TGTGCCAGCAGCTACCCCCCCGGGCGGGAGCCCCAGCATTTT | CASSYPPGREPQHF
NA | TRBJ1-4 | NA | TRBV29-1 | TGCAGCGTTGAGGTAGTCAATAATGAAAAACTGTTTTTT | CSVEVVNNEKLFF
TRBD1 | TRBJ2-7 | NA | TRBV19 | TGTGCCAGTAGTGGACGACAGGGGTCCGCATCGTCCCACGAGCAGTACTTC | CASSGRQGSASSHEQYF
TRBD1 | TRBJ2-5 | NA | TRBV15 | TGTGCCACCAGCTTTTACAGGGGTCAAGAGACCCAGTACTTC | CATSFYRGQETQYF
NA | TRBJ1-5 | once | TRBV28 | TGTGCCAGCACTCTCCAGGGGTACGGCAATCAGCCCCAGCATTTT | CASTLQGYGNQPQHF
NA | TRBJ1-5 | NA | TRBV19 | TGTGCCAGTAGTATAGGGGGCGGAGACAATCAGCCCCAGCATTTT | CASSIGGGDNQPQHF
NA | TRBJ1-2 | NA | TRBV5-1 | TGCGCCAGTCTGGGCTTGATCTATGGCTACACCTTC | CASLGLIYGYTF
NA | TRBJ1-2 | NA | TRBV10-3 | TGTGCCATCAGTGAGGGAGGGAACTATGGCTACACCTTC | CAISEGGNYGYTF
TRBD1 | TRBJ1-6 | NA | TRBV27 | TGTGCCAGCAGTTTATATGGACAGGGGGGTTCACCCCTCCACTTT | CASSLYGQGGSPLHF
TRBD1 | TRBJ2-5 | NA | TRBV5-1 | TGCGCCAGCAGCTCCCCCGACAGGGCGGGAGAGACCCAGTACTTC | CASSSPDRAGETQYF
NA | TRBJ1-1 | NA | TRBV6-2/TRBV6-3 | TGTGCCAGCAGTGGAACAGGGATTCGCACTGAAGCTTTCTTT | CASSGTGIRTEAFF
TRBD2 | TRBJ2-3 | NA | TRBV5-1 | TGCGCCAGCTACCCGGGAGGGACTGGGACAGATACGCAGTATTTT | CASYPGGTGTDTQYF
TRBD1 | TRBJ1-2 | NA | TRBV2 | TGTGCCAGCAGTTCCTTGGGACAGGGGCATGGCTACACCTTC | CASSSLGQGHGYTF
TRBD2 | TRBJ2-4 | NA | TRBV4-2 | TGTGCCAGCAGCCAAGTTAGCGGGGGGAGTGAAATAGCCAAAAACATTCAGTACTTC | CASSQVSGGSEIAKNIQYF
TRBD1 | TRBJ1-2 | NA | TRBV2 | TGTGCCAGCAGTGAGGCTACTCAGGGGGCAGGAAGGGGCTACACCTTC | CASSEATQGAGRGYTF
NA | TRBJ1-2 | NA | TRBV14 | TGTGCCAGCAGCCAGCTACAGGGAGATGGCTACACCTTC | CASSQLQGDGYTF
TRBD1 | TRBJ1-1 | NA | TRBV6-5 | TGTGCCAGCAGTCGGACAGGGGTGGCTTTCTTT | CASSRTGVAFF
NA | TRBJ1-5 | few | TRBV27 | TGTGCCAGCAGCCCTACCGGGGATAGCAATCAGCCCCAGCATTTT | CASSPTGDSNQPQHF
TRBD1 | TRBJ1-2 | NA | TRBV4-2 | TGTGCCAGCAGCCACACAGGGGAGAGAAATGGCTACACCTTC | CASSHTGERNGYTF
NA | TRBJ2-5 | NA | TRBV7-3 | TGTGCCAGCAGTTCTTTAGGGGGGGTCCAAGAGACCCAGTACTTC | CASSSLGGVQETQYF
NA | TRBJ1-3 | few | TRBV7-7 | TGTGCTAGCAGCTTAGAACAGGGAAGAGCCTTCTCTGGAAACACCATATATTTT | CASSLEQGRAFSGNTIYF
NA | TRBJ1-1 | NA | TRBV14 | TGTGCCAGCAGCCTCGAGATGAACACTGAAGCTTTCTTT | CASSLEMNTEAFF
NA | TRBJ1-4 | NA | TRBV7-9 | TGTGCCAGCACTCGGGGGGATGCAACTAATGAAAAACTGTTTTTT | CASTRGDATNEKLFF
NA | TRBJ1-3 | NA | TRBV7-9 | TGTGCCAGCAGCGTACAGGGAGAGGGAAACACCATATATTTT | CASSVQGEGNTIYF
NA | TRBJ1-1 | NA | TRBV7-9 | TGTGCCAGCAGCATACAGGAGAACACTGAAGCTTTCTTT | CASSIQENTEAFF
NA | TRBJ1-5 | NA | TRBV2 | TGTGCCAGCAGTGTGGGCGGGGGCTCCAATCAGCCCCAGCATTTT | CASSVGGGSNQPQHF
TRBD1 | TRBJ2-3 | NA | TRBV29-1 | TGCAGCGTTTTGGTGACAGGGAAAGATACGCAGTATTTT | CSVLVTGKDTQYF
NA | TRBJ1-3 | NA | TRBV5-6 | TGTGCCAGCAGCTTTCTCGGGAGTGGAAGCTCTGGAAACACCATATATTTT | CASSFLGSGSSGNTIYF